The present TCR beta chain was sequenced within a study of cytomegalovirus exposure and HLA in healthy donors. Per the germline V gene, CDR1 is SNHLY and CDR2 is FYNNEI. V lost 8 bases to trimming and J lost 0 bases, with 8 bases between them. The CDR3 loop spans 14 amino acids. Clones were sequenced by immunoSEQ multiplex PCR, and TCRdb holds only the in-frame ones, with some missing. The sample has more than 55,000 clones; approximately 94% are singletons. Comments on this clone: Its target is not known.

Study-wide results and caveats: Researchers counted roughly 160 TCR beta chains as cytomegalovirus-associated. Most observed TCR sequences were rare, whereas some public TCRs were detected in many donors. A few chains linked to CMV were shown in vitro to be specific for CMV antigens.

The chain links TRBV2 to TRBJ1-6; D is unresolved. Input material: PBMCs. The clonotype originates from a woman younger than 35 in good health and CMV-seronegative. In DNA form, the CDR3 reads TGTGCCAGCGCCTTACTCTCCTATAATTCACCCCTCCACTTT. This translates into CASALLSYNSPLHF.